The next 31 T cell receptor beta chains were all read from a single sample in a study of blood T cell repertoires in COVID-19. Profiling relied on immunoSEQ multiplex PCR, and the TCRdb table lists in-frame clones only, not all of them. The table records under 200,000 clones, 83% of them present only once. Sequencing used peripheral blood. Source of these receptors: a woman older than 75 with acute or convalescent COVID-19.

The CDR3: CASSFDGEGEQYF. CDR3 bases: TGTGCCAGCAGCTTCGACGGGGAAGGCGAGCAGTACTTC. The chain carries TRBV11-3 and TRBJ2-7, with D perhaps matching TRBD2 (5 bases). V shed 3 bases and J shed 6 bases, with 12 bases lying between them. There are 13 residues in the CDR3. Germline CDR1 and CDR2: SGHNT and YENEEA.

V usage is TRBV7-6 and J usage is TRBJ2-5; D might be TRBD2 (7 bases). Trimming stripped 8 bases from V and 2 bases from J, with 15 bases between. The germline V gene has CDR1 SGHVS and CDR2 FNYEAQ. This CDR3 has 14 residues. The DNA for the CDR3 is TGTGCCAGCGGGAACGGGGGGCGGCAAGAGACCCAGTACTTC. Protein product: CASGNGGRQETQYF.

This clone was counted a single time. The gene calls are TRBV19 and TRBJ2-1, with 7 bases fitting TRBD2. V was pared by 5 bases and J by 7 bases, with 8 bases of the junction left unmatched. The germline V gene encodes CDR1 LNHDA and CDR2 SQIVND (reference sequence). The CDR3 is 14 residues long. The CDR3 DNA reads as TGTGCCAGTAGTCTGGGGAGGGCGTATAATGAGCAGTTCTTC. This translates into CASSLGRAYNEQFF.

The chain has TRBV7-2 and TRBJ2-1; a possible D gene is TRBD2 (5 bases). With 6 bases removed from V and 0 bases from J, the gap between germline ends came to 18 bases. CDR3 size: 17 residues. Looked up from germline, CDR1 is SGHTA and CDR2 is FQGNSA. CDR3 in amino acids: CASRDPRGQASYNEQFF. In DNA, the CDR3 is TGTGCCAGCAGAGACCCGAGAGGGCAGGCCTCCTACAATGAGCAGTTCTTC.

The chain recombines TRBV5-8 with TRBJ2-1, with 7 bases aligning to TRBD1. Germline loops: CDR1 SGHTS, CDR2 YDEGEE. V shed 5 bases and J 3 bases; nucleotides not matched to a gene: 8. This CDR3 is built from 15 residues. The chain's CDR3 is CASRSGTAYYNEQFF. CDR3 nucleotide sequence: TGTGCCAGCAGGTCCGGGACAGCCTACTACAATGAGCAGTTCTTC.

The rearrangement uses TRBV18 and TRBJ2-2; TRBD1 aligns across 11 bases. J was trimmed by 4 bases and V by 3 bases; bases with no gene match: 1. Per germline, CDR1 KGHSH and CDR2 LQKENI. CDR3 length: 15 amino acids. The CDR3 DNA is TGTGCCAGCTCACCGGGACAGGGGGGCACCGGGGAGCTGTTTTTT. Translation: CASSPGQGGTGELFF. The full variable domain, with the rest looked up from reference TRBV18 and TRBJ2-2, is NAGVMQNPRHLVRRRGQEARLRCSPMKGHSHVYWYRQLPEEGLKFMVYLQKENIIDESGMPKERFSAEFPKEGPSILRIQQVVRGDSAAYFCASSPGQGGTGELFFGEGSRLTVL.

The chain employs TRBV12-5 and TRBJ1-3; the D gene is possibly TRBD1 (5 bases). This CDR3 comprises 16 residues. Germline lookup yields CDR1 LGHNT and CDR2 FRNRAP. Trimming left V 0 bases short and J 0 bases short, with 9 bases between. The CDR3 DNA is TGTGCTAGTGGTTTGGTAACAGGCCCCTCTGGAAACACCATATATTTT. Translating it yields CASGLVTGPSGNTIYF. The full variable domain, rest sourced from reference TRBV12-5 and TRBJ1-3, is DARVTQTPRHKVTEMGQEVTMRCQPILGHNTVFWYRQTMMQGLELLAYFRNRAPLDDSGMPKDRFSAEMPDATLATLKIQPSEPRDSAVYFCASGLVTGPSGNTIYFGEGSWLTVV.

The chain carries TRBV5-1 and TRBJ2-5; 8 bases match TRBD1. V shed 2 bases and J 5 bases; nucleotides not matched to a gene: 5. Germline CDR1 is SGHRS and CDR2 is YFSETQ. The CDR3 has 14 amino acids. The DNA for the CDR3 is TGCGCCAGCAGCTTCCAGGGGGCTGGGGAGACCCAGTACTTC. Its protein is CASSFQGAGETQYF.

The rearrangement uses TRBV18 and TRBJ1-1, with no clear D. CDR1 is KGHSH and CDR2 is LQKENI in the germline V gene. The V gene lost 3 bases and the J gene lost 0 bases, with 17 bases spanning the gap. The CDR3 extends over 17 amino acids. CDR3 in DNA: TGTGCCAGCTCACCCTCACCTTACCCAGACATGAACACTGAAGCTTTCTTT. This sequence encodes CASSPSPYPDMNTEAFF.

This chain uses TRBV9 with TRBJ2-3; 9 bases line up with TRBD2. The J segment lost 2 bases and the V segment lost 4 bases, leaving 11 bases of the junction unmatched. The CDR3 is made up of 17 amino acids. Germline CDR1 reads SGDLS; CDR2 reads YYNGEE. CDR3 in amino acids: CASSLFAGGTSTDTQYF. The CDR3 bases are TGTGCCAGCAGCCTTTTTGCGGGGGGGACCTCCACAGATACGCAGTATTTT.

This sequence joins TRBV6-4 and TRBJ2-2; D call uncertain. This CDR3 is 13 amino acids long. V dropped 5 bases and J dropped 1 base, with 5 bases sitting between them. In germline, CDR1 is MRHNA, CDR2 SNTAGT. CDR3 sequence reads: CASSSENTGELFF. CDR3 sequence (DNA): TGTGCCAGCAGTTCAGAGAACACCGGGGAGCTGTTTTTT.

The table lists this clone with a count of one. The CDR3: CASSRTGLNEKLFF. The CDR3 bases are TGTGCCAGCAGCCGGACAGGGCTCAATGAAAAACTGTTTTTT. The V call is TRBV14, the J call TRBJ1-4, with 8 bases identical to TRBD1. The CDR3 totals 14 residues. V dropped 4 bases and J dropped 5; count of bases not matched to a gene: 3. Germline CDR1 is SGHDN and CDR2 is FVKESK. The variable domain in full, completed from reference TRBV14 and TRBJ1-4, reads EAGVTQFPSHSVIEKGQTVTLRCDPISGHDNLYWYRRVMGKEIKFLLHFVKESKQDESGMPNNRFLAERTGGTYSTLKVQPAELEDSGVYFCASSRTGLNEKLFFGSGTQLSVL.

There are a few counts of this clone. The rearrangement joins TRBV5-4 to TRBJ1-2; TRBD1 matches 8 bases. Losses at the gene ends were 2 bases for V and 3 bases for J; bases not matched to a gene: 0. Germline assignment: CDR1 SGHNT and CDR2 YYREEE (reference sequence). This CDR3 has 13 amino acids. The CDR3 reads CASSLQGDYGYTF. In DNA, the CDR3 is TGTGCCAGCAGCTTACAGGGGGACTATGGCTACACCTTC.

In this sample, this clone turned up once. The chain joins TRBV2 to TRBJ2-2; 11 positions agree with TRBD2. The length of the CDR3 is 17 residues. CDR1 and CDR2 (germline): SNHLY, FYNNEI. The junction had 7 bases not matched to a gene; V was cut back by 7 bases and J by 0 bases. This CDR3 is CASTGVLAGANTGELFF. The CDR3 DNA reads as TGTGCCAGCACCGGGGTACTAGCGGGGGCGAACACCGGGGAGCTGTTTTTT.

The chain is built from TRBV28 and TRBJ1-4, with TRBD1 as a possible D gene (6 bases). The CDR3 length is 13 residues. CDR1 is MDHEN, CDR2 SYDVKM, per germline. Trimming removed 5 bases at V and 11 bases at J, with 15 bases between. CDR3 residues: CASSTQQGRKLFF. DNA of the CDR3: TGTGCCAGCAGTACCCAACAGGGCAGGAAACTGTTTTTT.

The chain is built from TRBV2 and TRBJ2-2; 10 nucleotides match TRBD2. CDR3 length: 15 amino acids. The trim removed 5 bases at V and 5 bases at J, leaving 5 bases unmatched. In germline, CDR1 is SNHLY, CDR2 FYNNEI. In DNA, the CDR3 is TGTGCCAGCAGTCCCCTAGCGGGAGATACCGGGGAGCTGTTTTTT. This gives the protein CASSPLAGDTGELFF.

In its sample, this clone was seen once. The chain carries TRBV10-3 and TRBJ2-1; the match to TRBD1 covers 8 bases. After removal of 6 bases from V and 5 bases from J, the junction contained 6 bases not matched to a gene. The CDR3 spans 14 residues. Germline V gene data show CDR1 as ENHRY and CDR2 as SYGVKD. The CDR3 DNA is TGTGCCATCAGACCGGGACAGGAGGACAATGAGCAGTTCTTC. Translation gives CAIRPGQEDNEQFF.

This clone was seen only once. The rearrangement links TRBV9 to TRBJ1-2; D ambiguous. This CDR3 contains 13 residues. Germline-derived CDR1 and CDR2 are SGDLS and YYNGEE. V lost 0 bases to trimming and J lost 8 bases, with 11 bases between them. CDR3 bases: TGTGCCAGCAGCGTAGACGGTACTAGAGGCTACACCTTC. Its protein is CASSVDGTRGYTF. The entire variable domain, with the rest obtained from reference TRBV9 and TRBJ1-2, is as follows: DSGVTQTPKHLITATGQRVTLRCSPRSGDLSVYWYQQSLDQGLQFLIQYYNGEERAKGNILERFSAQQFPDLHSELNLSSLELGDSALYFCASSVDGTRGYTFGSGTRLTVV.

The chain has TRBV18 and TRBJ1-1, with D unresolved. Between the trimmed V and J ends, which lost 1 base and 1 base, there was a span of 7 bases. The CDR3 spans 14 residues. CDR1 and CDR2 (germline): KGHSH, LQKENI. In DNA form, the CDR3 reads TGTGCCAGCTCACCACGGACTGCGAACACTGAAGCTTTCTTT. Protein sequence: CASSPRTANTEAFF.

In nucleotides, the CDR3 is TGCGCCAGCAGCCAAGGGGACTCCGAGCAGTACTTC. This gives the protein CASSQGDSEQYF. The chain couples TRBV4-3 to TRBJ2-7, with D maybe TRBD2 (6 bases). The germline gives CDR1 LGHNA, CDR2 YSLEER. V lost 1 base to trimming and J lost 6 bases, with 7 bases between them. CDR3 length equals 12 residues.

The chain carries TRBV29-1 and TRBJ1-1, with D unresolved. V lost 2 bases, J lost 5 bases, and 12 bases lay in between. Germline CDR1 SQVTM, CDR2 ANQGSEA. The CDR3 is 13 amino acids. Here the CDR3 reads CSVEWAGGTEAFF. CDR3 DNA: TGCAGCGTTGAATGGGCGGGCGGGACTGAAGCTTTCTTT.

The CDR3 DNA follows: TGTGCCATCAGTGAGTCAAGGGGGCAGGGAACTGGGGCCAACGTCCTGACTTTC. This translates into CAISESRGQGTGANVLTF. The chain carries TRBV10-3 and TRBJ2-6, with 7 positions matching TRBD1. The J segment lost 2 bases and the V segment lost 0 bases, leaving 7 bases of the junction unmatched. This CDR3 is built from 18 residues. Looked up from germline, CDR1 is ENHRY and CDR2 is SYGVKD.

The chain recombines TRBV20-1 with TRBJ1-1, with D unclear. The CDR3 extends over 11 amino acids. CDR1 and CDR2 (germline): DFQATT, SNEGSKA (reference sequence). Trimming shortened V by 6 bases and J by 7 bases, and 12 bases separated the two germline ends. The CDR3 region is CSAPRSNEAFF. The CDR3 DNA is TGCAGTGCCCCCAGATCCAATGAAGCTTTCTTT.

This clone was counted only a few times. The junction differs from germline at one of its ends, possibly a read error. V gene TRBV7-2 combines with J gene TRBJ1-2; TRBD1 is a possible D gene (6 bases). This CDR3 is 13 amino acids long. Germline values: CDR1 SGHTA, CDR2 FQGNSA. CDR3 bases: TGTGCCAGCAGCTTACAACAGGGCTATGGCCACACCTTC. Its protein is CASSLQQGYGHTF.

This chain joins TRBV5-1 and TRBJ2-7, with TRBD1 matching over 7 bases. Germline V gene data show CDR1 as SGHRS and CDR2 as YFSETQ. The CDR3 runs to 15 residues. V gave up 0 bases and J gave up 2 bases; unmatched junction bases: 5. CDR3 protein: CASSLGDSRTYEQYF. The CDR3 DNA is TGCGCCAGCAGCTTGGGGGACAGTAGAACCTACGAGCAGTACTTC.

The CDR3 reads CASSSEHLLGGGYTF. The CDR3 bases are TGCGCCAGCAGCTCGGAACACCTCCTGGGGGGTGGCTACACCTTC. The rearrangement joins TRBV5-1 to TRBJ1-2; TRBD1 might be the D (5 bases). V lost 3 bases and J lost 7, with 19 bases in between. Germline V gene sequence: CDR1 SGHRS, CDR2 YFSETQ. CDR3 length: 15 amino acids.

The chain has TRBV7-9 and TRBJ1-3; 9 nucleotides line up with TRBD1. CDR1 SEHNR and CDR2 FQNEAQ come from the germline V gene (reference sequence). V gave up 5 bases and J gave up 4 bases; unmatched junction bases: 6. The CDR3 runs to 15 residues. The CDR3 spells CASSTRQGVGNTIYF. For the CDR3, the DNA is TGTGCCAGCAGCACCCGACAGGGGGTGGGAAACACCATATATTTT. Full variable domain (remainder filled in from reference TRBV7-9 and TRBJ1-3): DTGVSQNPRHKITKRGQNVTFRCDPISEHNRLYWYRQTLGQGPEFLTYFQNEAQLEKSRLLSDRFSAERPKGSFSTLEIQRTEQGDSAMYLCASSTRQGVGNTIYFGEGSWLTVV.

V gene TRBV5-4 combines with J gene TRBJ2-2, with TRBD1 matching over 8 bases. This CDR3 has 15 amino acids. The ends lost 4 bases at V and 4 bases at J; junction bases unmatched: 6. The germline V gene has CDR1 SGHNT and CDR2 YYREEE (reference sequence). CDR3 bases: TGTGCCAGCAGCCCGACAGGGGTGACCACCGGGGAGCTGTTTTTT. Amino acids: CASSPTGVTTGELFF.

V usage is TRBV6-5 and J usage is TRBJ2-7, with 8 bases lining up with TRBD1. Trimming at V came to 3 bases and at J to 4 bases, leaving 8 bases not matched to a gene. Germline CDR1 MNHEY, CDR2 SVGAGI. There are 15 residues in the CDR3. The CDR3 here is CASSYTAGGGYEQYF. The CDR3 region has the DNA TGTGCCAGCAGTTATACCGCAGGGGGCGGTTACGAGCAGTACTTC.

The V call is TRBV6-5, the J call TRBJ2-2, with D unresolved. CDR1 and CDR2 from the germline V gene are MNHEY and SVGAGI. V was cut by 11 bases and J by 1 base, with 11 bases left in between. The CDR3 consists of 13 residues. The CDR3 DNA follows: TGTGCCGCACACAACCAGAACACCGGGGAGCTGTTTTTT. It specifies CAAHNQNTGELFF.

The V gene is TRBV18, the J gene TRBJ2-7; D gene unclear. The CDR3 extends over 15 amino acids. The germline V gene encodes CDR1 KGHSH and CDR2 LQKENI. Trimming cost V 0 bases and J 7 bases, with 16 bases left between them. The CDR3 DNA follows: TGTGCCAGCTCACCACCCCGGCCCCGCGACGGGGAGCAGTACTTC. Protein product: CASSPPRPRDGEQYF.